This entry features one T cell receptor (beta chain) sequence. Assay used: immunoSEQ multiplex PCR; TCRdb lists only in-frame clones, some missing. This table holds approximately 340,000 clones, just over 90% found once. The germline V gene encodes CDR1 MNHEY and CDR2 SMNVEV (reference sequence). This CDR3 is 12 amino acids long. V was clipped by 2 bases and J by 9 bases, with 8 bases between them. This entry belongs to a study of Ad26.COV2.S vaccination and SARS-CoV-2 variants. The TCR comes from a human donor who had recovered from COVID-19. Sequences were derived from peripheral blood, sampled after recovery from COVID-19. The chain recombines TRBV27 with TRBJ1-5; no clear D. CDR3 nucleotides: TGTGCCAGCAGTTTAGTGGGCGGGCCCCAGCATTTT. Protein product: CASSLVGGPQHF.